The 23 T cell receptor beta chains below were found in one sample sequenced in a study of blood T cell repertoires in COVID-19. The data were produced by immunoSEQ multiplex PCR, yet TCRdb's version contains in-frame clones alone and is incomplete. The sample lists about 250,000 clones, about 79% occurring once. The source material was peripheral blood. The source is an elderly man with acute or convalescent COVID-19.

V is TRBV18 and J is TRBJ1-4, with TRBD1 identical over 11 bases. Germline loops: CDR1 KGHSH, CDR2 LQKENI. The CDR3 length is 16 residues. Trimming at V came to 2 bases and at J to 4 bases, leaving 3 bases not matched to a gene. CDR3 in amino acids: CASSPRTGGLNEKLFF. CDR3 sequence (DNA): TGTGCCAGCTCACCAAGGACAGGGGGCCTTAATGAAAAACTGTTTTTT. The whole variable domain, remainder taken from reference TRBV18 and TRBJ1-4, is NAGVMQNPRHLVRRRGQEARLRCSPMKGHSHVYWYRQLPEEGLKFMVYLQKENIIDESGMPKERFSAEFPKEGPSILRIQQVVRGDSAAYFCASSPRTGGLNEKLFFGSGTQLSVL.

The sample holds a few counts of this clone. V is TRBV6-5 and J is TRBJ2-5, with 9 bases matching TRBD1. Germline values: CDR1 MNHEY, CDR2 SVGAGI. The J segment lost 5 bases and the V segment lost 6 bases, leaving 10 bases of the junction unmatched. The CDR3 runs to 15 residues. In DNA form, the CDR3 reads TGTGCCAGCAGCGCCCCGGGACAGGGTATTGAGACCCAGTACTTC. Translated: CASSAPGQGIETQYF.

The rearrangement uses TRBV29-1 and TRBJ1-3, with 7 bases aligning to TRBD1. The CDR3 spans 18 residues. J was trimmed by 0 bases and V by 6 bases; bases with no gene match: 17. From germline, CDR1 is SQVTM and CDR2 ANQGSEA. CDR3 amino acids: CSVSRPRDSRISGNTIYF. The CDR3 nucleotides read TGCAGCGTCAGCAGGCCCCGGGACAGCCGAATCTCTGGAAACACCATATATTTT.

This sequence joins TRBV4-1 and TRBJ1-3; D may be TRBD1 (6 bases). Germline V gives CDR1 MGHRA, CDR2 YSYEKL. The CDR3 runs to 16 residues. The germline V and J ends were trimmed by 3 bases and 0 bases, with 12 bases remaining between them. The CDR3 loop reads CASSQSGQNSGNTIYF. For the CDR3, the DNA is TGCGCCAGCAGCCAGTCCGGACAGAACTCTGGAAACACCATATATTTT.

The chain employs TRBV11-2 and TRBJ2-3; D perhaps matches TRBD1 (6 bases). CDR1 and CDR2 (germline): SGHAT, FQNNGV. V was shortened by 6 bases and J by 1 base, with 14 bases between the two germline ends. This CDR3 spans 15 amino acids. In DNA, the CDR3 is TGTGCCAGCAGGATAAGCAGGGGTGGCACAGATACGCAGTATTTT. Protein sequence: CASRISRGGTDTQYF.

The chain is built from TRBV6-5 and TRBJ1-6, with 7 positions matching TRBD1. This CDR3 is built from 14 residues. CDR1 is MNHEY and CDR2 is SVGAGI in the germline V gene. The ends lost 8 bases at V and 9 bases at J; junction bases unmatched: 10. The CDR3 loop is CASSGHRGGSPLHF. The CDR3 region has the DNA TGTGCCAGCTCCGGCCACAGGGGAGGTTCACCCCTCCACTTT.

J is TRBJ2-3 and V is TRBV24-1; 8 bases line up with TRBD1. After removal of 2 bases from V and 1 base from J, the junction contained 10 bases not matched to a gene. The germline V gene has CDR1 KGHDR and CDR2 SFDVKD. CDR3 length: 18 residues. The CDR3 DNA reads TGTGCCACCAGTGATTCAACAATTATACAGGGGGGCACAGATACGCAGTATTTT. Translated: CATSDSTIIQGGTDTQYF.

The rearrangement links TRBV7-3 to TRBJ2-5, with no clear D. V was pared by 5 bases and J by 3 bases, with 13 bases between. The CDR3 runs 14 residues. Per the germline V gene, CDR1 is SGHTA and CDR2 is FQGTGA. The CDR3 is CASSPNSGEETQYF. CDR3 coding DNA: TGTGCCAGCAGCCCAAACTCTGGAGAAGAGACCCAGTACTTC.

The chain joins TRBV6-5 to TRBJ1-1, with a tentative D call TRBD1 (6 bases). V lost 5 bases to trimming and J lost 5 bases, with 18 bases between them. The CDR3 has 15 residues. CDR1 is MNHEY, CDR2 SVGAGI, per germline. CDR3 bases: TGTGCCAGCAGTATCGACCGCCCGAGGGGGACTGAAGCTTTCTTT. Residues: CASSIDRPRGTEAFF.

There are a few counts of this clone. This CDR3 reads CASSSDRGETQYF. CDR3 nucleotide sequence: TGTGCCAGCAGCTCCGACAGGGGAGAGACCCAGTACTTC. The chain is built from TRBV11-3 and TRBJ2-5; 8 nucleotides agree with TRBD1. Losses at the gene ends were 4 bases for V and 4 bases for J; bases not matched to a gene: 2. Germline loops: CDR1 SGHNT, CDR2 YENEEA. The CDR3 runs 13 residues.

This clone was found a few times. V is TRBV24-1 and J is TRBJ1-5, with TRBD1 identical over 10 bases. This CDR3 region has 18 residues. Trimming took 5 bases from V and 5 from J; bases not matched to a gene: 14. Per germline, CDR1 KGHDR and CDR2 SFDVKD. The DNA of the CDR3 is TGTGCCACCAGTGCATCCGGGACAGGGGAAGGGATACATCAGCCCCAGCATTTT. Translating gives CATSASGTGEGIHQPQHF.

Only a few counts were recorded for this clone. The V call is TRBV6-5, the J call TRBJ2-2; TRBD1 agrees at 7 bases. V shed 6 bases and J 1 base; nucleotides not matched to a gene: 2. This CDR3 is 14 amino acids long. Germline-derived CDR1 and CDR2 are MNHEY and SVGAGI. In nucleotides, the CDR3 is TGTGCCAGCAGGGGACAGCAGAACACCGGGGAGCTGTTTTTT. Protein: CASRGQQNTGELFF.

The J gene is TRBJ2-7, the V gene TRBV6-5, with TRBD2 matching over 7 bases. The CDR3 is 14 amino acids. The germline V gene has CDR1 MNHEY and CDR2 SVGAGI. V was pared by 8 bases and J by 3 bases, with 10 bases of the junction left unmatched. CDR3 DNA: TGTGCCAGCTCCTACGGGGAGGGAATCTACGAGCAGTACTTC. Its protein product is CASSYGEGIYEQYF.

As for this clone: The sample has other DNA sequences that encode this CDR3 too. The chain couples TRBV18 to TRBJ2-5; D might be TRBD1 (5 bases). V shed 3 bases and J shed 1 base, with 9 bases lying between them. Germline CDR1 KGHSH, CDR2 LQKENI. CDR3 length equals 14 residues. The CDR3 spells CASSPPGLQETQYF. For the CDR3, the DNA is TGTGCCAGCTCACCCCCAGGGCTCCAAGAGACCCAGTACTTC.

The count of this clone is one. CDR3 in amino acids: CASSQDRMGQGGSYNEQFF. Here the CDR3 DNA reads TGCGCCAGCAGCCAAGATCGAATGGGACAGGGTGGCTCCTACAATGAGCAGTTCTTC. The chain carries TRBV4-1 and TRBJ2-1; 9 bases fit TRBD1. Germline values: CDR1 MGHRA, CDR2 YSYEKL. The J segment lost 0 bases and the V segment lost 0 bases, leaving 9 bases of the junction unmatched. The CDR3 extends over 19 amino acids.

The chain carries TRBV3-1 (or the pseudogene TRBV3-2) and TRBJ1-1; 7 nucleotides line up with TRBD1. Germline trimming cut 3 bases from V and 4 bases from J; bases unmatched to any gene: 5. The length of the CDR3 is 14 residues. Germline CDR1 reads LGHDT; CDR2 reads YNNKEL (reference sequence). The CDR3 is CASSHRQGSTEAFF. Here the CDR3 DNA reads TGTGCCAGCAGCCATCGACAGGGAAGCACTGAAGCTTTCTTT.

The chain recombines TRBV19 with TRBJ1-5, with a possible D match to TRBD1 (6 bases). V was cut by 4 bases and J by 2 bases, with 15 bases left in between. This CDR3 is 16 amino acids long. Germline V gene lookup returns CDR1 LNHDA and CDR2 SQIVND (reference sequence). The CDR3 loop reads CASSRGGHGGNQPQHF. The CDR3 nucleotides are TGTGCCAGTAGTAGGGGGGGGCATGGTGGCAATCAGCCCCAGCATTTT.

The CDR3 spells CASRQGARSGANVLTF. Here the CDR3 DNA reads TGTGCCAGCAGACAGGGGGCAAGGTCTGGGGCCAACGTCCTGACTTTC. The rearrangement joins TRBV19 to TRBJ2-6, with TRBD1 matching over 10 bases. Per the germline V gene, CDR1 is LNHDA and CDR2 is SQIVND (reference sequence). The CDR3 sequence is 16 residues long. Trimming removed 9 bases from V and 1 base from J; junction bases left unmatched: 6.

The CDR3 DNA reads as TGTGCCAGCTCATCCGGACAAGACCAGCCCCAGCATTTT. It translates to CASSSGQDQPQHF. V usage is TRBV18 and J usage is TRBJ1-5; the D gene is possibly TRBD1 (5 bases). Germline V CDR1 and CDR2: KGHSH, LQKENI. This CDR3 comprises 13 residues. The V end lost 5 bases, the J end lost 7 bases, and 12 bases lay between the germline ends.

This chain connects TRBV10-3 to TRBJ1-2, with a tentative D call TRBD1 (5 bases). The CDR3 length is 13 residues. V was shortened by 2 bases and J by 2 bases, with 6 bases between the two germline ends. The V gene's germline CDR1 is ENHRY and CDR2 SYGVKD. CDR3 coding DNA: TGTGCCATCAGTGAGGCAGGGAACTATGGCTACACCTTC. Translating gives CAISEAGNYGYTF.

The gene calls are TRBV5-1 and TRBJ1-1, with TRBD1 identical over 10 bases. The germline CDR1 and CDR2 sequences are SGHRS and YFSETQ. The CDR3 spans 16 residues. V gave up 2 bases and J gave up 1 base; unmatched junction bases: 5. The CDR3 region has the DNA TGCGCCAGCAGCTTACAGACAGGGGGCCGGAACACTGAAGCTTTCTTT. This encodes CASSLQTGGRNTEAFF.

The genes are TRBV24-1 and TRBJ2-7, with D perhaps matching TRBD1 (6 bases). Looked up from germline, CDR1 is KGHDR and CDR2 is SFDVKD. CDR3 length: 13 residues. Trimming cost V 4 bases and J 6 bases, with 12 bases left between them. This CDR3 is CATSDPPGAEQYF. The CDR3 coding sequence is TGTGCCACCAGTGACCCACCAGGGGCCGAGCAGTACTTC.

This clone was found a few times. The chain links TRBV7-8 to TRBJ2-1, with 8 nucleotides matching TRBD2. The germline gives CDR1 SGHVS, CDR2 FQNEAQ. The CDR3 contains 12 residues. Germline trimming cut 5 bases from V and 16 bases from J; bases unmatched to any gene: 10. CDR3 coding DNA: TGTGCCAGCAGCCCCATAGCGGGGCCGGGATTCTTC. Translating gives CASSPIAGPGFF.